Reported below is one T cell receptor beta chain. Its antigen is unknown. The sample is drawn from a study of cytomegalovirus exposure and HLA in healthy donors. Study in general: About 85 million unique TCRs from HLA-typed donors were held in an early release of data.

Trimming took 0 bases from V and 7 from J; bases not matched to a gene: 8. Germline lookup yields CDR1 SGHNT and CDR2 YYREEE (reference sequence). The CDR3 runs to 15 residues. Vbeta (60) and Jbeta (13) primers were used in the PCR. Sequencing was performed with immunoSEQ multiplex PCR; in TCRdb, only in-frame clones are kept and a portion is missing. The data contain about 200,000 clones, 85% of them singletons. Healthy bone marrow donors made up the donors. Study results and limitations: In a later analysis, at a false discovery rate of 0.05, fewer than 20,000 TCR beta sequences matched HLA alleles. Rare TCR sequences predominated, though certain public TCRs were found in many donors.

The receptor comes from a woman aged 45 to 65 in good health and CMV-seronegative. Sample: PBMCs. J is TRBJ2-7 and V is TRBV5-4; TRBD1 aligns across 9 bases. CDR3 region: CASSLDPGQGMEQYF. The CDR3, as DNA: TGTGCCAGCAGCTTGGATCCGGGACAGGGAATGGAGCAGTACTTC.